A single sample is the source of the 3 T cell receptor beta chains below, sequenced in a study of neurological immune-mediated disorders. TCRdb passed the 5' RACE reads through MiXCR, listing each CDR3 protein once. The sample lists 45,000 to 50,000 distinct CDR3 sequences, around 3.3% occurring once. The material sequenced was PBMCs. Source of these receptors: a woman aged 45 to 65 with multiple sclerosis.

This clonotype was counted ten times or more. This chain links TRBV5-1 with TRBJ2-5, with TRBD1 matching over 9 bases. V dropped 3 bases and J dropped 4; count of bases not matched to a gene: 4. Germline CDR1 is SGHRS and CDR2 is YFSETQ. The CDR3 has 14 residues. CDR3 region: CASSSTGGAETQYF. In nucleotides, the CDR3 is TGCGCCAGCAGCTCCACAGGGGGCGCAGAGACCCAGTACTTC.

This clonotype has ten or more counts. The chain couples TRBV10-3 to TRBJ2-3; possibly TRBD1 or TRBD2 for D (5 bases each). V dropped 6 bases and J dropped 3 bases, with 13 bases sitting between them. From germline, CDR1 is ENHRY and CDR2 SYGVKD. CDR3 length: 14 residues. The CDR3 sequence: CAIRGRGRTDTQYF. For the CDR3, the DNA is TGTGCCATCAGGGGGCGAGGGCGGACAGATACGCAGTATTTT.

At least ten counts were recorded for this clonotype. The V and J genes are TRBV28 and TRBJ2-3; the match to TRBD2 covers 9 bases. The V gene end was trimmed by 6 bases and the J gene end by 2 bases; junction bases not matched to a gene: 6. The CDR3 contains 15 residues. Germline CDR1 reads MDHEN; CDR2 reads SYDVKM. The CDR3 DNA sequence: TGTGCCAGCAGCCCGACTAGCGGACACACAGATACGCAGTATTTT. This gives the protein CASSPTSGHTDTQYF.